The next 27 T cell receptor beta chains were all read from a single sample in a study of cytomegalovirus exposure and HLA in healthy donors. The PCR used 60 Vbeta and 13 Jbeta primers. Repertoires were generated with immunoSEQ multiplex PCR, while TCRdb's copy carries only in-frame clones and drops some. The data hold about 190,000 clones, with around four fifths observed a single time. Sequenced material: PBMCs. Every receptor here comes from a woman between 45 and 65 years old in good health and CMV-seropositive.

J is TRBJ1-5 and V is TRBV19, with TRBD1 matching 7 bases. The CDR3 sequence is 15 residues long. After removal of 3 bases from V and 6 bases from J, the junction contained 8 bases not matched to a gene. The germline gives CDR1 LNHDA, CDR2 SQIVND (reference sequence). CDR3 protein: CASSITGVSSQPQHF. The CDR3 nucleotides read TGTGCCAGTAGTATTACAGGGGTATCAAGTCAGCCCCAGCATTTT.

This clone showed up just once. The chain is built from TRBV5-1 and TRBJ1-1, with TRBD1 matching 8 bases. The CDR3 has 14 residues. Germline V gives CDR1 SGHRS, CDR2 YFSETQ. The V gene end was trimmed by 4 bases and the J gene end by 3 bases; junction bases not matched to a gene: 5. The CDR3 DNA reads as TGCGCCAGCAGCCTACAGGGGGACGACACTGAAGCTTTCTTT. This codes for CASSLQGDDTEAFF.

The V gene is TRBV7-2, the J gene TRBJ2-1; the match to TRBD2 covers 14 bases. The V and J ends lost 5 bases and 7 bases, in that order; junction bases with no gene match: 4. The CDR3 length is 15 residues. Germline CDR1 SGHTA, CDR2 FQGNSA. The DNA for the CDR3 is TGTGCCAGCAGCCAGGGACTAGCGGGGGTTAATGAGCAGTTCTTC. Its protein product is CASSQGLAGVNEQFF.

V gene TRBV4-1 combines with J gene TRBJ1-5; a possible D gene is TRBD1 (5 bases). CDR3 length: 17 amino acids. Looked up from germline, CDR1 is MGHRA and CDR2 is YSYEKL. Trimming removed 0 bases from V and 3 bases from J, with 15 bases in between. CDR3 amino acids: CASSQEGSGLTNQPQHF. CDR3 coding DNA: TGCGCCAGCAGCCAAGAAGGGTCGGGACTCACCAATCAGCCCCAGCATTTT.

The chain has TRBV28 and TRBJ1-4; TRBD1 matches 7 bases. Germline V gene sequence: CDR1 MDHEN, CDR2 SYDVKM. Germline trimming cut 10 bases from V and 5 bases from J; bases unmatched to any gene: 13. CDR3 length equals 15 residues. The CDR3 loop is CATVEGTALNEKLFF. The CDR3, as DNA: TGTGCCACCGTGGAAGGGACAGCTCTAAATGAAAAACTGTTTTTT.

The chain combines TRBV28 with TRBJ1-3; TRBD1 matches 8 bases. V lost 6 bases, J lost 2 bases, and 6 bases stayed unmatched. The germline V gene has CDR1 MDHEN and CDR2 SYDVKM. This CDR3 is built from 15 residues. Written as DNA, the CDR3 is TGTGCCAGCAGGTGGACAGGGAGGACTGGAAACACCATATATTTT. Its protein is CASRWTGRTGNTIYF.

The chain employs TRBV2 and TRBJ1-5; TRBD1 matches 8 bases. This CDR3 comprises 13 residues. Trimming took 4 bases from V and 4 from J; bases not matched to a gene: 0. Germline V gene sequence: CDR1 SNHLY, CDR2 FYNNEI. The CDR3 sequence: CASSGQGNQPQHF. Here the CDR3 DNA reads TGTGCCAGCAGTGGACAGGGGAATCAGCCCCAGCATTTT.

This clone is a singleton in its sample. The V gene is TRBV9, the J gene TRBJ2-1; the D gene is possibly TRBD1 (5 bases). This CDR3 has 14 amino acids. V was cut by 1 base and J by 0 bases, with 5 bases left in between. Germline loops: CDR1 SGDLS, CDR2 YYNGEE. CDR3: CASSVQGSYNEQFF. The DNA for the CDR3 is TGTGCCAGCAGCGTACAGGGCTCCTACAATGAGCAGTTCTTC.

The gene calls are TRBV5-6 and TRBJ2-6; 9 bases fit TRBD2. Germline-derived CDR1 and CDR2 are SGHDT and YYEEEE. The CDR3 is 18 amino acids. V shed 2 bases, J shed 0 bases, and the junction held 6 bases outside the gene matches. CDR3 amino acids: CASSFRTSGYSGANVLTF. CDR3 sequence (DNA): TGTGCCAGCAGCTTTCGAACTAGCGGGTACTCTGGGGCCAACGTCCTGACTTTC.

This chain joins TRBV4-1 and TRBJ1-2, with D tentatively TRBD1 (5 bases). Per germline, CDR1 MGHRA and CDR2 YSYEKL. V lost 5 bases, J lost 3 bases, and 10 bases lay in between. This CDR3 is 13 amino acids long. DNA for the CDR3: TGCGCCAGCAGCGGGGGGACCCACTATGGCTACACCTTC. Protein: CASSGGTHYGYTF.

The V and J genes are TRBV25-1 and TRBJ2-1, with 7 positions matching TRBD1. J was trimmed by 8 bases and V by 4 bases; bases with no gene match: 17. CDR1 and CDR2 (germline): MGHDK, SYGVNS. This CDR3 has 17 amino acids. The CDR3 protein is CASSGYHDRVRSDEQFF. The CDR3 DNA reads as TGTGCCAGCAGTGGATACCACGACAGGGTGCGCTCTGATGAGCAGTTCTTC. The full variable domain, with the rest looked up from reference TRBV25-1 and TRBJ2-1, is EADIYQTPRYLVIGTGKKITLECSQTMGHDKMYWYQQDPGMELHLIHYSYGVNSTEKGDLSSESTVSRIRTEHFPLTLESARPSHTSQYLCASSGYHDRVRSDEQFFGPGTRLTVL.

This chain uses TRBV15 with TRBJ2-5, with a weak D call TRBD2 (6 bases). Judging by the DNA end, TRBJ2-7 fits better; the J call may be wrong. Germline V lookup: CDR1 LNHNV, CDR2 YYDKDF (reference sequence). This CDR3 contains 13 residues. The chain's CDR3 is CATSRVGTDEQYF. The CDR3 region has the DNA TGTGCCACCAGCAGAGTAGGGACTGACGAGCAGTACTTC.

This chain joins TRBV6-5 and TRBJ1-5; no definite D call. V was pared by 0 bases and J by 5 bases, with 8 bases between. The CDR3 runs 14 residues. The germline gives CDR1 MNHEY, CDR2 SVGAGI. Here the CDR3 reads CASSYSIRDQPQHF. CDR3 in DNA: TGTGCCAGCAGTTACTCGATCCGGGATCAGCCCCAGCATTTT.

The chain has TRBV9 and TRBJ1-2; maybe TRBD1 (5 bases). V was pared by 0 bases and J by 8 bases, with 11 bases between. The CDR3 extends over 13 amino acids. The germline gives CDR1 SGDLS, CDR2 YYNGEE. CDR3: CASSVEVGQGYTF. DNA for the CDR3: TGTGCCAGCAGCGTAGAAGTGGGGCAGGGCTACACCTTC.

Only a few counts were recorded for this clone. The V and J genes are TRBV5-1 and TRBJ1-4, with a tentative D call TRBD1 (5 bases). Per the germline V gene, CDR1 is SGHRS and CDR2 is YFSETQ. The CDR3 totals 15 residues. Trimming removed 2 bases at V and 2 bases at J, with 10 bases between. CDR3 amino acids: CASSFQGTTNEKLFF. The CDR3, as DNA: TGCGCCAGCAGCTTCCAGGGAACGACTAATGAAAAACTGTTTTTT.

The chain has TRBV5-1 and TRBJ2-3; D call uncertain. Germline loops: CDR1 SGHRS, CDR2 YFSETQ. Trimming pared 4 bases from V and 5 bases from J, leaving 5 bases between. The CDR3 extends over 11 amino acids. DNA of the CDR3: TGCGCCAGCAGCGTACTAGATACGCAGTATTTT. This gives the protein CASSVLDTQYF.

This clone has just one count. The rearrangement joins TRBV6-6 to TRBJ2-1; 7 bases agree with TRBD2. V shed 0 bases and J 3 bases; nucleotides not matched to a gene: 5. Looked up from germline, CDR1 is MNHNY and CDR2 is SVGAGI (reference sequence). The CDR3 is 16 amino acids. The CDR3, as DNA: TGTGCCAGCAGTTACTCCGGCGGGGGAGGCTACAATGAGCAGTTCTTC. Protein sequence: CASSYSGGGGYNEQFF.

The gene calls are TRBV19 and TRBJ1-2; tentative D call: TRBD1 (6 bases). Trimming shortened V by 1 base and J by 4 bases, and 10 bases separated the two germline ends. The CDR3 has 14 residues. Germline loops: CDR1 LNHDA, CDR2 SQIVND (reference sequence). The CDR3 coding sequence is TGTGCCAGTAGTATAGGGACAGTCTTCTATGGCTACACCTTC. Its translation is CASSIGTVFYGYTF.

The J gene is TRBJ2-4, the V gene TRBV4-3; unclear D gene. Between the trimmed V and J ends, which lost 3 bases and 0 bases, there was a span of 9 bases. The CDR3 is 15 amino acids. The V gene's germline CDR1 is LGHNA and CDR2 YSLEER. CDR3 sequence: CASSHTVLAKNIQYF. In DNA, the CDR3 is TGCGCCAGCAGCCACACAGTTCTAGCCAAAAACATTCAGTACTTC.

This clone was observed a single time. Here the CDR3 reads CASSEGRTANTEAFF. In DNA, the CDR3 is TGTGCCAGCAGTGAAGGCCGGACAGCGAACACTGAAGCTTTCTTT. The V gene is TRBV2, the J gene TRBJ1-1, with D possibly TRBD1 on 6 matching bases. Germline loops: CDR1 SNHLY, CDR2 FYNNEI. Trimming removed 1 base at V and 1 base at J, with 10 bases between. The CDR3 loop spans 15 amino acids.

The chain employs TRBV18 and TRBJ1-2; 8 positions match TRBD1. Unmatched junction bases numbered 9, after V lost 5 bases and J lost 4 bases. The CDR3 has 15 residues. Germline CDR1 reads KGHSH; CDR2 reads LQKENI. CDR3 in DNA: TGTGCCAGCTCAGAGGGACAGGACCACCGCTATGGCTACACCTTC. It yields the protein CASSEGQDHRYGYTF.

The chain employs TRBV5-1 and TRBJ2-3; TRBD1 matches at 8 bases. Trimming at V came to 0 bases and at J to 1 base, leaving 4 bases not matched to a gene. Germline CDR1 reads SGHRS; CDR2 reads YFSETQ. This CDR3 comprises 16 residues. CDR3 region: CASSLELTGGTDTQYF. The CDR3 DNA is TGCGCCAGCAGCTTGGAACTGACAGGGGGCACAGATACGCAGTATTTT. Using reference TRBV5-1 and TRBJ2-3 for the parts outside the CDR3, the full variable domain is KAGVTQTPRYLIKTRGQQVTLSCSPISGHRSVSWYQQTPGQGLQFLFEYFSETQRNKGNFPGRFSGRQFSNSRSEMNVSTLELGDSALYLCASSLELTGGTDTQYFGPGTRLTVL.

The gene calls are TRBV19 and TRBJ1-1; weak D call: TRBD1 (5 bases). CDR3 length: 16 residues. Trimming left V 3 bases short and J 0 bases short, with 14 bases between. CDR1 is LNHDA and CDR2 is SQIVND in the germline V gene (reference sequence). The CDR3 sequence is CASSIALYRMNTEAFF. The CDR3 DNA is TGTGCCAGTAGTATTGCCCTGTACAGGATGAACACTGAAGCTTTCTTT. Complete variable domain (other parts from reference TRBV19 and TRBJ1-1): DGGITQSPKYLFRKEGQNVTLSCEQNLNHDAMYWYRQDPGQGLRLIYYSQIVNDFQKGDIAEGYSVSREKKESFPLTVTSAQKNPTAFYLCASSIALYRMNTEAFFGQGTRLTVV.

This rearrangement joins TRBV7-6 to TRBJ2-7, with D possibly matching TRBD1 (5 bases). Trimming left V 1 base short and J 0 bases short, with 13 bases between. The length of the CDR3 is 16 residues. Germline assignment: CDR1 SGHVS and CDR2 FNYEAQ. CDR3 protein: CASSLGPPDNSYEQYF. CDR3 DNA: TGTGCCAGCAGCTTAGGGCCCCCGGACAACTCCTACGAGCAGTACTTC.

This clone was seen a handful of times. The chain is built from TRBV7-2 and TRBJ1-5; 9 bases agree with TRBD1. CDR1 and CDR2 from the germline V gene are SGHTA and FQGNSA. V trimming: 3 bases; J trimming: 4 bases; junction bases outside the gene matches: 10. This CDR3 has 17 amino acids. The CDR3 reads CASSLGSGTGSNQPQHF. The CDR3, as DNA: TGTGCCAGCAGCTTGGGGTCCGGGACAGGGAGTAATCAGCCCCAGCATTTT.

J is TRBJ2-5 and V is TRBV6-1; D might be TRBD1 (6 bases). The tail of the sequence fits TRBJ2-7 better, so the J call may be wrong. CDR3 length: 14 amino acids. The V gene's germline CDR1 is MNHNS and CDR2 SASEGT. For the CDR3, the DNA is TGTGCCAGCAACCCTTTAACAGGGCCCCACGAGCAGTACTTC. It specifies CASNPLTGPHEQYF.

The chain combines TRBV6-6 with TRBJ1-2; weak D call: TRBD1 (6 bases). The CDR3 runs 15 residues. The germline gives CDR1 MNHNY, CDR2 SVGAGI (reference sequence). V lost 2 bases and J 2 bases, leaving 12 bases between the germline ends. The CDR3 is CASSYGAGVNYGYTF. The CDR3, as DNA: TGTGCCAGCAGTTACGGGGCAGGGGTCAACTATGGCTACACCTTC.